This is a list of T cell receptor beta chains from one sample in a study of T cell changes during pregnancy in multiple sclerosis. This table comes from immunoSEQ multiplex PCR, and its TCRdb copy is limited to in-frame clones, with some not included. The sample consists of tens of thousands of clones, 90% of them appearing once. Sequenced material: peripheral blood, taken after pregnancy. Source of these receptors: a female donor in good health, enrolled as a control in a pregnancy study. The CDR3 runs from the conserved cysteine through the conserved F or W. A D gene is named only where the DNA matches it firmly. Not all rows give a size; the values are once, few, many and, for expanded clones, a class.

J: TRBJ2-1; V: TRBV15; D: -; size: -; CDR3: CATSRDAPDEQFF; DNA: TGTGCCACCAGCAGAGATGCCCCGGATGAGCAGTTCTTC
J: TRBJ2-2; V: TRBV2; D: TRBD2; size: -; CDR3: CASSELAGGPNTGELFF; DNA: TGTGCCAGCAGTGAACTAGCGGGAGGCCCGAACACCGGGGAGCTGTTTTTT
J: TRBJ2-3; V: TRBV5-1; D: TRBD2; size: -; CDR3: CASSLAAGVTDTQYF; DNA: TGCGCCAGCAGCTTGGCCGCGGGAGTCACAGATACGCAGTATTTT
J: TRBJ1-1; V: TRBV27; D: TRBD1; size: -; CDR3: CASSLGQVGPLSTEAFF; DNA: TGTGCCAGCAGTTTGGGACAGGTCGGCCCCTTGAGCACTGAAGCTTTCTTT
J: TRBJ2-2; V: TRBV7-2; D: TRBD1; size: few; CDR3: CASSPRTGVTGELFF; DNA: TGTGCCAGCAGCCCCCGGACAGGGGTGACCGGGGAGCTGTTTTTT
J: TRBJ2-4; V: TRBV18; D: -; size: -; CDR3: CASSPVEGILTKNIQYF; DNA: TGTGCCAGCTCACCCGTCGAGGGTATACTTACCAAAAACATTCAGTACTTC
J: TRBJ2-2; V: TRBV9; D: -; size: -; CDR3: CASSVDSRGRGGATGELFF; DNA: TGTGCCAGCAGCGTAGATAGTAGGGGGCGGGGAGGCGCCACCGGGGAGCTGTTTTTT
J: TRBJ1-1; V: TRBV13; D: -; size: once; CDR3: CASSHKVTEAFF; DNA: TGTGCCAGCAGCCACAAGGTGACAGAAGCTTTCTTT
J: TRBJ1-2; V: TRBV5-1; D: TRBD1; size: -; CDR3: CASSGGQGYGYTF; DNA: TGCGCCAGCAGCGGTGGACAGGGCTATGGCTACACCTTC
J: TRBJ2-2; V: TRBV10-3; D: TRBD2; size: -; CDR3: CAIGPLAGGANTGELFF; DNA: TGTGCCATCGGTCCTTTAGCCGGGGGGGCGAACACCGGGGAGCTGTTTTTT
J: TRBJ2-2; V: TRBV6-1; D: -; size: -; CDR3: CASSVLMNTGELFF; DNA: TGTGCCAGCAGTGTGTTAATGAACACCGGGGAGCTGTTTTTT
J: TRBJ2-3; V: TRBV6-7; D: TRBD2; size: -; CDR3: CASSYLRGGTDTQYF; DNA: TGTGCCAGCAGTTACCTGCGGGGGGGCACAGATACGCAGTATTTT
J: TRBJ2-7; V: TRBV6-5; D: TRBD1; size: -; CDR3: CASSYAQGETYEQYF; DNA: TGTGCCAGCAGTTACGCTCAGGGGGAAACCTACGAGCAGTACTTC
J: TRBJ2-4; V: TRBV19; D: -; size: -; CDR3: CASMAGVKNIQYF; DNA: TGTGCCAGTATGGCAGGGGTCAAAAACATTCAGTACTTC
J: TRBJ1-2; V: TRBV9; D: -; size: -; CDR3: CASSVGLAETARYGYTF; DNA: TGTGCCAGCAGCGTAGGGTTGGCAGAGACGGCGCGGTATGGCTACACCTTC
J: TRBJ1-3; V: TRBV7-6; D: -; size: -; CDR3: CASSLDRENTIYF; DNA: TGTGCCAGCAGCTTAGACAGGGAAAACACCATATATTTT
J: TRBJ2-7; V: TRBV6-1; D: TRBD1; size: -; CDR3: CASSTGDRGYEQYF; DNA: TGTGCCAGCAGTACGGGAGACAGGGGGTACGAGCAGTACTTC
J: TRBJ2-1; V: TRBV30; D: TRBD2; size: -; CDR3: CAAGLAGSRNEQFF; DNA: TGTGCCGCCGGACTAGCGGGATCACGCAATGAGCAGTTCTTC
J: TRBJ1-1; V: TRBV27; D: TRBD1; size: many; CDR3: CASTQTGGAQDTEAFF; DNA: TGTGCCAGCACCCAGACAGGGGGCGCCCAAGACACTGAAGCTTTCTTT
J: TRBJ2-5; V: TRBV7-2; D: -; size: -; CDR3: CASSVQGTQYF; DNA: TGTGCCAGCAGCGTCCAGGGGACCCAGTACTTC
J: TRBJ2-3; V: TRBV15; D: TRBD2; size: once; CDR3: CATSRDRGSGRAFDTQYF; DNA: TGTGCCACCAGCAGAGATCGGGGTAGCGGGAGGGCCTTCGATACGCAGTATTTT
J: TRBJ2-1; V: TRBV18; D: -; size: -; CDR3: CASSQAGRVEQFF; DNA: TGTGCCAGCTCACAGGCTGGGCGCGTTGAGCAGTTCTTC
J: TRBJ2-5; V: TRBV19; D: -; size: -; CDR3: CASSIHSQETQYF; DNA: TGTGCCAGTAGTATTCACAGCCAAGAGACCCAGTACTTC
J: TRBJ2-3; V: TRBV7-9; D: -; size: -; CDR3: CASSPRQGSTDTQYF; DNA: TGTGCCAGCAGCCCCAGGCAGGGGAGCACAGATACGCAGTATTTT
J: TRBJ1-4; V: TRBV6-1; D: TRBD1; size: once; CDR3: CASSAQGAQRNEKLFF; DNA: TGTGCCAGCAGTGCCCAGGGGGCCCAACGCAATGAAAAACTGTTTTTT
J: TRBJ1-2; V: TRBV30; D: -; size: -; CDR3: CAWSQNRDYGYTF; DNA: TGTGCCTGGAGCCAGAACAGGGACTATGGCTACACCTTC
J: TRBJ2-1; V: TRBV5-1; D: TRBD2; size: -; CDR3: CASSLHQSGGAGNEQFF; DNA: TGCGCCAGCAGCTTGCACCAAAGCGGGGGGGCCGGGAATGAGCAGTTCTTC
J: TRBJ2-1; V: TRBV11-2; D: TRBD1; size: -; CDR3: CASSQRQGLGEQFF; DNA: TGTGCCAGCAGCCAAAGACAGGGGTTGGGTGAGCAGTTCTTC
J: TRBJ2-7; V: TRBV9; D: TRBD2; size: -; CDR3: CASSATSGSSYEQYF; DNA: TGTGCCAGCAGCGCAACTAGCGGGAGCTCCTACGAGCAGTACTTC
J: TRBJ2-5; V: TRBV6-5; D: TRBD1; size: -; CDR3: CASSSSTGPSWTQYF; DNA: TGTGCCAGCAGTTCCTCGACAGGGCCCTCATGGACCCAGTACTTC
J: TRBJ2-5; V: TRBV7-9; D: TRBD2; size: once; CDR3: CASSFGTSGETQYF; DNA: TGTGCCAGCAGCTTCGGGACTAGCGGGGAGACCCAGTACTTC
J: TRBJ2-1; V: TRBV2; D: TRBD2; size: -; CDR3: CATTTSGRGNEQFF; DNA: TGTGCCACTACTACTAGCGGGAGGGGAAATGAGCAGTTCTTC
J: TRBJ1-6; V: TRBV30; D: -; size: -; CDR3: CAWSQNVGLGNSPLHF; DNA: TGTGCCTGGAGCCAGAATGTTGGGCTCGGAAATTCACCCCTCCACTTT
J: TRBJ1-2; V: TRBV6-1; D: TRBD1; size: -; CDR3: CASTPDRETGYTF; DNA: TGTGCCAGCACCCCGGACAGGGAGACTGGCTACACCTTC
J: TRBJ2-5; V: TRBV30; D: TRBD1; size: -; CDR3: CAWSVGDRGLQETQYF; DNA: TGTGCCTGGAGTGTAGGGGACAGGGGGCTTCAAGAGACCCAGTACTTC
J: TRBJ2-1; V: TRBV5-1; D: -; size: -; CDR3: CASSLEGAAHNEQFF; DNA: TGCGCCAGCAGCTTGGAGGGAGCGGCCCACAATGAGCAGTTCTTC
J: TRBJ1-3; V: TRBV15; D: TRBD1; size: -; CDR3: CATSRDRGTGNTIYF; DNA: TGTGCCACCAGCAGAGACAGGGGGACTGGAAACACCATATATTTT
J: TRBJ1-6; V: TRBV10-2; D: -; size: few; CDR3: CASSVGSTSSPLHF; DNA: TGCGCCAGCAGTGTGGGAAGTACTAGTTCACCCCTCCACTTT
J: TRBJ2-1; V: TRBV28; D: -; size: -; CDR3: CASSFQGYEQFF; DNA: TGTGCCAGCAGTTTCCAGGGTTATGAGCAGTTCTTC
J: TRBJ2-1; V: TRBV5-4; D: -; size: few; CDR3: CASSLYNEQFF; DNA: TGTGCCAGCAGCCTATACAATGAGCAGTTCTTC
J: TRBJ2-3; V: TRBV7-9; D: -; size: -; CDR3: CASSRTASTDTQYF; DNA: TGTGCCAGCAGCCGGACAGCTAGCACAGATACGCAGTATTTT